This T cell receptor beta chain was identified during a study of OX40 agonist ivuxolimab in advanced cancers. TCRdb's copy holds only in-frame clones and misses some; the assay was immunoSEQ multiplex PCR. The sample carries just over 7,500 clones, approximately 90% recorded once. Germline assignment: CDR1 SGHNT and CDR2 YYREEE (reference sequence). The CDR3 sequence is 14 residues long. Trimming cost V 4 bases and J 4 bases, with 14 bases left between them. This clonotype originated in an adult with an advanced solid tumor such as melanoma, head and neck, liver or kidney cancer. Material: CD4+ or CD8+ T cells sorted from blood, obtained in a trial of the OX40 agonist ivuxolimab. The chain recombines TRBV5-4 with TRBJ1-2; D uncertain. CDR3 residues: CASSIDIESYGYTF. In nucleotides, the CDR3 is TGTGCCAGCAGCATTGACATAGAGTCCTATGGCTACACCTTC.